This entry lists 6 T cell receptor beta chains sequenced from one sample in a study of beta chain features in type 1 diabetes. Since all of the isolated RNA was reverse transcribed, expressed TCRB transcripts were what got sequenced. Sequencing used immunoSEQ multiplex PCR; TCRdb keeps in-frame clones, though not all of them. Among about 230,000 clones listed, around 10% were seen once. Sequencing was carried out using naive CD4+ T cells from blood. Receptors originate from a woman aged 18-35 years in good health.

The rearrangement joins TRBV30 to TRBJ1-4, with D perhaps TRBD1 (5 bases). Per germline, CDR1 GTSNPN and CDR2 SVGIG (reference sequence). Trimming removed 0 bases at V and 3 bases at J, with 8 bases between. The CDR3 extends over 14 amino acids. The CDR3 here is CAWSVGGSNEKLFF. CDR3 nucleotides: TGTGCCTGGAGTGTCGGGGGGTCTAATGAAAAACTGTTTTTT.

The V call is TRBV9, the J call TRBJ2-7, with 7 positions matching TRBD1. CDR1 is SGDLS and CDR2 is YYNGEE in the germline V gene. J gave up 7 bases and V 3 bases, and 4 bases lay outside the gene matches. This CDR3 is 12 amino acids long. CDR3 nucleotides: TGTGCCAGCAGCGGCGACAGGGTGGAGCAGTACTTC. This encodes CASSGDRVEQYF.

The chain recombines TRBV5-1 with TRBJ1-1; 7 bases match TRBD1. V lost 0 bases and J lost 1; bases outside the gene matches: 6. The CDR3 contains 16 residues. The germline CDR1 and CDR2 sequences are SGHRS and YFSETQ. As DNA, the CDR3 is TGCGCCAGCAGCTTGGTAGACAGGGCAAGGAACACTGAAGCTTTCTTT. It specifies CASSLVDRARNTEAFF.

The genes are TRBV19 and TRBJ1-5; 10 bases are a match to TRBD1. CDR1 and CDR2 from the germline V gene are LNHDA and SQIVND (reference sequence). The CDR3 covers 14 residues. V lost 4 bases and J lost 4; bases outside the gene matches: 1. CDR3 protein: CASSKGQGNQPQHF. In DNA, the CDR3 is TGTGCCAGTAGTAAGGGACAGGGGAATCAGCCCCAGCATTTT.

This clone was seen only a few times. This chain connects TRBV9 to TRBJ2-1; 8 bases line up with TRBD2. Germline V gives CDR1 SGDLS, CDR2 YYNGEE. The CDR3 spans 15 residues. V trimming: 0 bases; J trimming: 9 bases; junction bases outside the gene matches: 8. Here the CDR3 reads CASSVATAGGLEQFF. The CDR3 region has the DNA TGTGCCAGCAGCGTAGCTACCGCGGGAGGACTTGAGCAGTTCTTC.

The chain carries TRBV30 and TRBJ1-5; TRBD1 matches 8 bases. Germline trimming cut 5 bases from V and 7 bases from J; bases unmatched to any gene: 10. The CDR3 has 14 residues. Germline CDR1 GTSNPN, CDR2 SVGIG (reference sequence). CDR3 amino acids: CAWGQGSDWQPQHF. The CDR3 region has the DNA TGTGCCTGGGGACAGGGCTCGGATTGGCAGCCCCAGCATTTT.